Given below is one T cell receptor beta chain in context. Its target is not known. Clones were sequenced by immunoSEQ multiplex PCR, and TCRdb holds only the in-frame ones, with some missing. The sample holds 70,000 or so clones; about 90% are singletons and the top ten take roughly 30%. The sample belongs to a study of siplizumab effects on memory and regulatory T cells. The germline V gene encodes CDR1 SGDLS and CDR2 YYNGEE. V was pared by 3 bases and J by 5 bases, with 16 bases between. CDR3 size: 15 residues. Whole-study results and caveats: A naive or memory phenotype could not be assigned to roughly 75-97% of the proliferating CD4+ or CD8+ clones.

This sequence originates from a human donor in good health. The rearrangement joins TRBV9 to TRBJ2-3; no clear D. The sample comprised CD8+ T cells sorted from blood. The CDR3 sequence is CASSEHGPGVDTQYF. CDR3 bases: TGTGCCAGCAGCGAGCACGGGCCTGGGGTAGATACGCAGTATTTT.